These 26 T cell receptor beta chains were sequenced from one sample in a study of blood T cell repertoires in COVID-19. Sequencing was performed with immunoSEQ multiplex PCR; in TCRdb, only in-frame clones are kept and a portion is missing. The data hold about 130,000 clones, with about 80% observed a single time. The sequenced material came from peripheral blood. These receptors were obtained from a woman aged 45-65 years with acute or convalescent COVID-19.

This clone was seen more than once but under ten times. The gene calls are TRBV7-9 and TRBJ2-5; D remains unclear. Trimming removed 2 bases from V and 3 bases from J, with 7 bases in between. The length of the CDR3 is 13 residues. Germline CDR1 and CDR2: SEHNR and FQNEAQ (reference sequence). The CDR3 DNA reads TGTGCCAGCAGCTTAATTCCCGAAGAGACCCAGTACTTC. This translates into CASSLIPEETQYF.

The chain employs TRBV5-4 and TRBJ2-7; the D gene is possibly TRBD2 (6 bases). Trimming cost V 2 bases and J 3 bases, with 9 bases left between them. The CDR3 consists of 13 residues. Germline CDR1 is SGHNT and CDR2 is YYREEE (reference sequence). The CDR3 nucleotides are TGTGCCAGCAGCTTACGGGGGAACTACGAGCAGTACTTC. Encoded protein: CASSLRGNYEQYF. Full variable domain (remainder filled in from reference TRBV5-4 and TRBJ2-7): ETGVTQSPTHLIKTRGQQVTLRCSSQSGHNTVSWYQQALGQGPQFIFQYYREEENGRGNFPPRFSGLQFPNYSSELNVNALELDDSALYLCASSLRGNYEQYFGPGTRLTVT.

CDR3 amino acids: CARHSGLSSYNEQFF. CDR3 nucleotide sequence: TGTGCCAGGCATAGCGGGTTGAGCTCCTACAATGAGCAGTTCTTC. This rearrangement joins TRBV25-1 to TRBJ2-1; TRBD2 matches 7 bases. The germline gives CDR1 MGHDK, CDR2 SYGVNS. The CDR3 totals 15 residues. The J segment lost 0 bases and the V segment lost 9 bases, leaving 8 bases of the junction unmatched.

V and J are TRBV13 and TRBJ1-3; 9 bases align to TRBD1. This CDR3 is 13 amino acids long. CDR1 PRHDT and CDR2 FYEKMQ come from the germline V gene (reference sequence). Losses at the gene ends were 7 bases for V and 7 bases for J; bases not matched to a gene: 5. CDR3 sequence: CASTTGGGNTIYF. The CDR3 coding sequence is TGTGCCAGCACGACAGGGGGTGGCAACACCATATATTTT.

This sequence joins TRBV3-1 (or the pseudogene TRBV3-2) and TRBJ1-3; no firm D call. Germline CDR1 LGHDT, CDR2 YNNKEL (reference sequence). This CDR3 is 15 amino acids long. V gave up 1 base and J gave up 7 bases, with 14 bases separating them. The CDR3 DNA is TGTGCCAGCAGCCAAGCGTTATCGGGTCGGAACACCATATATTTT. As protein: CASSQALSGRNTIYF.

The chain is built from TRBV7-8 and TRBJ2-3, with 13 nucleotides matching TRBD2. The CDR3 consists of 19 residues. The ends lost 8 bases at V and 6 bases at J; junction bases unmatched: 20. Germline-derived CDR1 and CDR2 are SGHVS and FQNEAQ. The DNA of the CDR3 is TGTGCCAGCGCCAAAATCGGGACTAGCGGGGCGGGTTTGAGGGATACGCAGTATTTT. This sequence encodes CASAKIGTSGAGLRDTQYF.

The chain recombines TRBV10-2 with TRBJ1-1; no clear D. CDR3 length: 13 residues. Trimming took off 5 bases at V and 1 base at J, with 8 bases between the two ends. Per germline, CDR1 WSHSY and CDR2 SAAADI. The DNA for the CDR3 is TGCGCCAGCAGTCCCCGGGGGAACACTGAAGCTTTCTTT. Translation gives CASSPRGNTEAFF.

The V and J genes are TRBV7-6 and TRBJ1-2; D possibly corresponds to TRBD1 (6 bases). V shed 5 bases and J shed 3 bases, with 10 bases lying between them. Germline V gene data show CDR1 as SGHVS and CDR2 as FNYEAQ. The CDR3 spans 13 residues. CDR3 bases: TGTGCCAGCAGCCAACACAGGGACTATGGCTACACCTTC. Translating it yields CASSQHRDYGYTF.

This chain uses TRBV5-6 with TRBJ2-5, with 14 bases matching TRBD2. Germline lookup yields CDR1 SGHDT and CDR2 YYEEEE. Unmatched junction bases numbered 1, after V lost 4 bases and J lost 2 bases. This CDR3 comprises 15 residues. The CDR3 here is CASSGTSGGQETQYF. The CDR3 coding sequence is TGTGCCAGCAGCGGGACTAGCGGGGGACAAGAGACCCAGTACTTC.

The chain has TRBV6-4 and TRBJ2-3; 9 bases align to TRBD1. Unmatched junction bases numbered 7, after V lost 0 bases and J lost 6 bases. Germline V gene sequence: CDR1 MRHNA, CDR2 SNTAGT. This CDR3 contains 16 residues. CDR3 amino acids: CASSDSVDRGLDTQYF. The CDR3 coding sequence is TGTGCCAGCAGTGACTCGGTGGACAGGGGTCTCGATACGCAGTATTTT.

The CDR3 reads CATTRSTRRETQYF. For the CDR3, the DNA is TGTGCCACCACTCGCTCCACCCGGAGGGAGACCCAGTACTTC. The rearrangement links TRBV24-1 to TRBJ2-5, with D possibly being TRBD2 (5 bases). This CDR3 is 14 amino acids long. The V gene lost 8 bases and the J gene lost 5 bases, with 17 bases spanning the gap. Germline CDR1 and CDR2: KGHDR and SFDVKD.

V and J are TRBV6-1 and TRBJ1-1; D is possibly TRBD1 (6 bases). Germline V lookup: CDR1 MNHNS, CDR2 SASEGT. The CDR3 contains 15 residues. V was pared by 3 bases and J by 1 base, with 12 bases between. The CDR3 reads CASSDSGAPNTEAFF. CDR3 nucleotides: TGTGCCAGCAGTGATTCAGGGGCGCCGAACACTGAAGCTTTCTTT.

This clone was detected ten times or more. The CDR3 sequence: CASSEDTAGFPYNEQFF. In DNA, the CDR3 is TGTGCCAGCAGTGAAGATACCGCGGGTTTCCCCTACAATGAGCAGTTCTTC. This chain uses TRBV6-1 with TRBJ2-1; a possible D gene is TRBD2 (5 bases). The CDR3 spans 17 residues. V lost 1 base, J lost 2 bases, and 15 bases lay in between. CDR1 MNHNS and CDR2 SASEGT come from the germline V gene.

The chain couples TRBV30 to TRBJ2-7; D may be TRBD2 (5 bases). The CDR3 has 13 amino acids. Germline V lookup: CDR1 GTSNPN, CDR2 SVGIG (reference sequence). Trimming removed 0 bases at V and 5 bases at J, with 11 bases between. CDR3 coding DNA: TGTGCCTGGAGTGTACGGGGTCCGGACGAGCAGTACTTC. Translated: CAWSVRGPDEQYF.

The rearrangement links TRBV5-8 to TRBJ1-5; D is unresolved. Trimming cost V 3 bases and J 1 base, with 8 bases left between them. CDR1 and CDR2 from the germline V gene are SGHTS and YDEGEE. The CDR3 is made up of 14 amino acids. CDR3 nucleotide sequence: TGTGCCAGCAGCTCGACAAGGAGCAATCAGCCCCAGCATTTT. This encodes CASSSTRSNQPQHF. Complete variable domain (other parts from reference TRBV5-8 and TRBJ1-5): EAGVTQSPTHLIKTRGQQATLRCSPISGHTSVYWYQQALGLGLQFLLWYDEGEERNRGNFPPRFSGRQFPNYSSELNVNALELEDSALYLCASSSTRSNQPQHFGDGTRLSIL.

J is TRBJ1-5 and V is TRBV19; D might be TRBD1 (5 bases). CDR3 length equals 15 residues. Germline loops: CDR1 LNHDA, CDR2 SQIVND (reference sequence). V lost 6 bases and J 4 bases, leaving 16 bases between the germline ends. The CDR3 region has the DNA TGTGCCAGTAGCCCGGCGGGGGTGACAAATCAGCCCCAGCATTTT. This sequence encodes CASSPAGVTNQPQHF. Together with reference TRBV19 and TRBJ1-5, the CDR3 gives the full variable domain: DGGITQSPKYLFRKEGQNVTLSCEQNLNHDAMYWYRQDPGQGLRLIYYSQIVNDFQKGDIAEGYSVSREKKESFPLTVTSAQKNPTAFYLCASSPAGVTNQPQHFGDGTRLSIL.

The rearrangement joins TRBV28 to TRBJ1-6; tentatively, D is TRBD1 (5 bases). The germline V and J ends were trimmed by 8 bases and 6 bases, with 14 bases remaining between them. Per the germline V gene, CDR1 is MDHEN and CDR2 is SYDVKM. The CDR3 has 14 amino acids. CDR3 DNA sequence: TGTGCCAGCTTAGCAGGGCGAAGTAATTCACCCCTCCACTTT. Encoded protein: CASLAGRSNSPLHF. The variable domain in full, with the rest retrieved from reference TRBV28 and TRBJ1-6, is DVKVTQSSRYLVKRTGEKVFLECVQDMDHENMFWYRQDPGLGLRLIYFSYDVKMKEKGDIPEGYSVSREKKERFSLILESASTNQTSMYLCASLAGRSNSPLHFGNGTRLTVT.

The J gene is TRBJ2-5, the V gene TRBV5-1; 10 bases line up with TRBD2. Per germline, CDR1 SGHRS and CDR2 YFSETQ. The V gene end was trimmed by 4 bases and the J gene end by 2 bases; junction bases not matched to a gene: 8. CDR3 length: 16 residues. The CDR3 sequence: CASSRTLAGLQETQYF. As DNA, the CDR3 is TGCGCCAGCAGCAGAACACTAGCGGGACTTCAAGAGACCCAGTACTTC.

The chain recombines TRBV5-1 with TRBJ1-2, with 12 positions matching TRBD1. The CDR3 length is 15 residues. The junction had 8 bases not matched to a gene; V was cut back by 4 bases and J by 7 bases. Germline V lookup: CDR1 SGHRS, CDR2 YFSETQ. CDR3 sequence (DNA): TGCGCCAGCAGCCCGGGGACAGGGGGCGAGGGTGGCTACACCTTC. Residues: CASSPGTGGEGGYTF.

CDR3 sequence: CASSDWQGYEQYF. The CDR3 DNA reads as TGTGCCAGCAGTGATTGGCAGGGCTACGAGCAGTACTTC. The chain recombines TRBV2 with TRBJ2-7; perhaps TRBD1 as D (5 bases). The CDR3 covers 13 residues. Between the trimmed V and J ends, which lost 3 bases and 3 bases, there was a span of 9 bases. Germline V gene lookup returns CDR1 SNHLY and CDR2 FYNNEI.

This chain joins TRBV30 and TRBJ1-5, with D unclear. Looked up from germline, CDR1 is GTSNPN and CDR2 is SVGIG (reference sequence). V lost 1 base, J lost 2 bases, and 12 bases lay in between. The CDR3 is 15 residues long. CDR3 protein: CAWSGGSQGNQPQHF. CDR3 in DNA: TGTGCCTGGAGTGGCGGGAGTCAGGGCAATCAGCCCCAGCATTTT.

CDR3 residues: CSSGGGDETQYF. The CDR3 nucleotides are TGCAGTTCGGGAGGGGGGGACGAGACCCAGTACTTC. The J gene is TRBJ2-5, the V gene TRBV29-1; TRBD2 matches 8 bases. The germline V gene has CDR1 SQVTM and CDR2 ANQGSEA. This CDR3 region has 12 residues.

The chain is built from TRBV5-1 and TRBJ1-1, with D maybe TRBD1 (6 bases). Trimming took 3 bases from V and 4 from J, leaving 13 bases between them. The CDR3 loop spans 14 amino acids. Per germline, CDR1 SGHRS and CDR2 YFSETQ. The CDR3 DNA follows: TGCGCCAGCAGCTCACGGACAGAGTCCACTGAAGCTTTCTTT. This gives the protein CASSSRTESTEAFF. The full variable domain, with the rest looked up from reference TRBV5-1 and TRBJ1-1, is KAGVTQTPRYLIKTRGQQVTLSCSPISGHRSVSWYQQTPGQGLQFLFEYFSETQRNKGNFPGRFSGRQFSNSRSEMNVSTLELGDSALYLCASSSRTESTEAFFGQGTRLTVV.

The V call is TRBV7-6, the J call TRBJ1-1, with 8 bases matching TRBD1. The germline gives CDR1 SGHVS, CDR2 FNYEAQ. The CDR3 covers 16 residues. The V segment lost 4 bases and the J segment 3 bases; nucleotides outside the gene matches: 10. The CDR3 protein is CASSWTGNGAYTEAFF. The CDR3 DNA is TGTGCCAGCAGCTGGACAGGGAACGGCGCGTACACTGAAGCTTTCTTT.

The rearrangement joins TRBV5-1 to TRBJ2-2, with D perhaps TRBD1 (6 bases). The CDR3 length is 16 residues. The V gene's germline CDR1 is SGHRS and CDR2 YFSETQ. Trimming removed 2 bases at V and 0 bases at J, with 11 bases between. The CDR3 loop reads CASSFRTAANTGELFF. The CDR3 region has the DNA TGCGCCAGCAGCTTCAGGACAGCCGCGAACACCGGGGAGCTGTTTTTT.

The gene calls are TRBV9 and TRBJ2-2, with D tentatively TRBD2 (6 bases). This CDR3 is 14 amino acids long. Germline loops: CDR1 SGDLS, CDR2 YYNGEE. V lost 4 bases, J lost 3 bases, and 10 bases lay in between. CDR3 DNA: TGTGCCAGCAGCTCTAGCGTTCACACCGGGGAGCTGTTTTTT. Amino acid sequence: CASSSSVHTGELFF. Full variable domain (missing parts from reference TRBV9 and TRBJ2-2): DSGVTQTPKHLITATGQRVTLRCSPRSGDLSVYWYQQSLDQGLQFLIQYYNGEERAKGNILERFSAQQFPDLHSELNLSSLELGDSALYFCASSSSVHTGELFFGEGSRLTVL.